This paragraph covers one T cell receptor (beta chain) sequence. Its antigen is undetermined. The CDR3 is 17 residues long. J lost 3 bases, V lost 6 bases, and 15 bases had no gene match. Germline CDR1 and CDR2: MDHEN and SYDVKM. The protocol was immunoSEQ multiplex PCR, while the TCRdb copy is restricted to in-frame clones and leaves out a portion. This table has about 82,000 clones, less than 80% appearing once. Chemo-refractory metastatic non-small-cell lung cancer patients underwent focal radiation alongside CTLA-4 blockade with ipilimumab. This sample is drawn from a study of radiotherapy plus CTLA-4 blockade in lung cancer. Study as a whole: Objective responses were seen in roughly 20% of patients, disease control in about 30%.

General study points: Strongest reported response predictors: early blood clone changes and post-radiation interferon-beta. In blood, tumor-derived TCR clones expanded after radiotherapy plus ipilimumab.

This receptor was obtained from a human donor with non-small cell lung cancer that progressed on radiotherapy plus ipilimumab. The chain has TRBV28 and TRBJ1-2, with 8 bases identical to TRBD1. The material sequenced was peripheral blood, taken from a patient treated with radiotherapy plus ipilimumab. CDR3 amino acids: CASSPLSMDREDYGYTF. The CDR3 DNA follows: TGTGCCAGCAGCCCGCTATCAATGGACAGGGAGGACTATGGCTACACCTTC.